What follows are 19 T cell receptor beta chains derived from one specimen sequenced in a study of T cells in localized non-small cell lung cancer. The assay was immunoSEQ multiplex PCR, and TCRdb's table has in-frame clones only and misses some. The sample includes about 83,000 clones, about 84% seen only once; the top ten take 8% to 10%. The sample here was peripheral blood, taken before any cancer treatment. Receptor source: a female donor over 55 with stage I lung adenocarcinoma.

This sequence joins TRBV7-3 and TRBJ2-1; D might be TRBD2 (6 bases). Between the trimmed V and J ends, which lost 4 bases and 10 bases, there was a span of 11 bases. The germline gives CDR1 SGHTA, CDR2 FQGTGA. The CDR3 is 12 residues long. The CDR3 reads CASSSVTSEQFF. In DNA, the CDR3 is TGTGCCAGCAGCTCCGTCACTAGCGAGCAGTTCTTC.

This clone was observed a few times. The CDR3 nucleotides read TGTGCCAGCAGTGGGGGACTAGCCCGGTCCACCGGGGAGCTGTTTTTT. Translation gives CASSGGLARSTGELFF. V usage is TRBV6-1 and J usage is TRBJ2-2; 9 positions agree with TRBD2. After removal of 4 bases from V and 4 bases from J, the junction contained 7 bases not matched to a gene. Germline V gives CDR1 MNHNS, CDR2 SASEGT. The CDR3 has 16 residues.

J is TRBJ1-3 and V is TRBV9; D remains ambiguous. The CDR3 runs to 14 residues. The germline V gene encodes CDR1 SGDLS and CDR2 YYNGEE. Trimming shortened V by 3 bases and J by 0 bases, and 7 bases separated the two germline ends. The DNA for the CDR3 is TGTGCCAGCAGCGCCGCGGGCTCTGGAAACACCATATATTTT. Its translation: CASSAAGSGNTIYF.

The rearrangement joins TRBV7-2 to TRBJ2-7; 11 bases fit TRBD2. Losses at the gene ends were 2 bases for V and 2 bases for J; bases not matched to a gene: 5. The CDR3 sequence is 16 residues long. Germline CDR1 SGHTA, CDR2 FQGNSA. This CDR3 is CASSLIPSGGTYEQYF. As DNA, the CDR3 is TGTGCCAGCAGCTTAATTCCTAGCGGGGGGACCTACGAGCAGTACTTC.

The V call is TRBV5-1, the J call TRBJ1-1; 7 bases agree with TRBD1. CDR1 is SGHRS, CDR2 YFSETQ, per germline. The CDR3 consists of 17 residues. With 0 bases clipped from V and 1 base from J, the junction kept 9 bases outside the gene matches. Here the CDR3 reads CASSLGFGTAPNTEAFF. The CDR3 nucleotides read TGCGCCAGCAGCTTGGGGTTCGGGACAGCCCCGAACACTGAAGCTTTCTTT.

This chain links TRBV6-6 with TRBJ2-7; 7 nucleotides line up with TRBD2. The V segment lost 4 bases and the J segment 5 bases; nucleotides outside the gene matches: 8. From germline, CDR1 is MNHNY and CDR2 SVGAGI (reference sequence). The CDR3 consists of 14 residues. CDR3 in DNA: TGTGCCAGCAGTTTAATGACTAGCCACAACGAGCAGTACTTC. Translated, it gives CASSLMTSHNEQYF.

The chain combines TRBV5-5 with TRBJ2-5, with a possible D match to TRBD2 (6 bases). CDR3 length: 14 amino acids. V lost 4 bases to trimming and J lost 2 bases, with 12 bases between them. Per the germline V gene, CDR1 is SGHKS and CDR2 is YYEKEE (reference sequence). The CDR3 nucleotides are TGTGCCAGCAGCCTCCGGGACTGGCAAGAGACCCAGTACTTC. Its translation is CASSLRDWQETQYF.

This clone occurred once. The chain joins TRBV5-6 to TRBJ2-1, with D unclear. The CDR3 runs 15 residues. Germline V gene data show CDR1 as SGHDT and CDR2 as YYEEEE. The V end was cut by 0 bases, the J end by 1 base, with 8 bases between. CDR3 in amino acids: CASSLGRRSYNEQFF. CDR3 coding DNA: TGTGCCAGCAGCTTGGGCCGCCGTTCCTACAATGAGCAGTTCTTC.

The CDR3 DNA reads as TGTGCCAGCAAACACCCGGGACAGACTAACTATGGCTACACCTTC. This encodes CASKHPGQTNYGYTF. The genes are TRBV19 and TRBJ1-2; 7 nucleotides align to TRBD1. This CDR3 is 15 amino acids long. Per the germline V gene, CDR1 is LNHDA and CDR2 is SQIVND (reference sequence). Trimming cost V 9 bases and J 0 bases; bases outside gene matches: 10.

J is TRBJ1-2 and V is TRBV7-2; no firm D call. Trimming shortened V by 1 base and J by 2 bases, and 8 bases separated the two germline ends. Germline V gene lookup returns CDR1 SGHTA and CDR2 FQGNSA. CDR3 length: 14 amino acids. The CDR3 DNA follows: TGTGCCAGCAGCTTAGTATCACAGAACTATGGCTACACCTTC. It codes for CASSLVSQNYGYTF.

This clone occurred once. This chain joins TRBV7-2 and TRBJ2-5; no definite D call. Germline assignment: CDR1 SGHTA and CDR2 FQGNSA. The CDR3 is 15 residues long. V lost 2 bases and J 5 bases, leaving 15 bases between the germline ends. CDR3: CASSLFTSPRETQYF. The CDR3 nucleotides are TGTGCCAGCAGCTTATTTACCTCCCCGAGGGAGACCCAGTACTTC.

The V call is TRBV19, the J call TRBJ1-5; D might be TRBD1 (5 bases). Germline CDR1 reads LNHDA; CDR2 reads SQIVND (reference sequence). The V and J ends lost 5 bases and 3 bases respectively, with 14 bases between them. The CDR3 extends over 15 amino acids. The CDR3, as DNA: TGTGCCAGTAGTTGGACGGGGGATTCCAATCAGCCCCAGCATTTT. It encodes CASSWTGDSNQPQHF.

The chain carries TRBV29-1 and TRBJ2-1; 7 positions match TRBD2. CDR3 length: 13 amino acids. Trimming cost V 6 bases and J 1 base; bases outside gene matches: 3. Germline V gives CDR1 SQVTM, CDR2 ANQGSEA. Here the CDR3 DNA reads TGCAGCGTGCGCGGGAGATCCTACAATGAGCAGTTCTTC. Translating it yields CSVRGRSYNEQFF.

The V and J genes are TRBV4-2 and TRBJ2-7; weak D call: TRBD2 (5 bases). The CDR3 sequence is 16 residues long. Germline assignment: CDR1 LGHNA and CDR2 YNFKEQ. Trimming took 0 bases from V and 0 from J, leaving 12 bases between them. The CDR3 sequence: CASSQDEGGGSYEQYF. The CDR3 DNA reads as TGTGCCAGCAGCCAAGACGAGGGCGGCGGCTCCTACGAGCAGTACTTC.

The chain combines TRBV11-3 with TRBJ2-3; D perhaps matches TRBD1 (6 bases). In germline, CDR1 is SGHNT, CDR2 YENEEA. The length of the CDR3 is 15 residues. The V end was cut by 1 base, the J end by 0 bases, with 8 bases between. CDR3 protein: CASSLGQGSTDTQYF. Here the CDR3 DNA reads TGTGCCAGCAGCTTAGGCCAGGGGAGCACAGATACGCAGTATTTT. The full variable domain, completed using reference TRBV11-3 and TRBJ2-3, is EAGVVQSPRYKIIEKKQPVAFWCNPISGHNTLYWYLQNLGQGPELLIRYENEEAVDDSQLPKDRFSAERLKGVDSTLKIQPAELGDSAVYLCASSLGQGSTDTQYFGPGTRLTVL.

This chain uses TRBV28 with TRBJ2-4; D may be TRBD1 (5 bases). Germline assignment: CDR1 MDHEN and CDR2 SYDVKM. V lost 6 bases to trimming and J lost 7 bases, with 16 bases between them. This CDR3 contains 14 residues. The DNA of the CDR3 is TGTGCCAGCAGCCGAGACCCAGGGAAGAACATTCAGTACTTC. It specifies CASSRDPGKNIQYF.

The rearrangement links TRBV11-2 to TRBJ2-3; D is undetermined. CDR3 size: 12 residues. CDR1 and CDR2 from the germline V gene are SGHAT and FQNNGV. The V end was cut by 1 base, the J end by 3 bases, with 2 bases between. The CDR3 nucleotides read TGTGCCAGCAGCTTAGGGACAGATACGCAGTATTTT. It codes for CASSLGTDTQYF.

This clone was observed a single time. The genes are TRBV19 and TRBJ2-3; D may correspond to TRBD1 or TRBD2 (6 bases each). V lost 5 bases, J lost 5 bases, and 17 bases lay in between. The CDR3 covers 15 residues. CDR1 LNHDA and CDR2 SQIVND come from the germline V gene (reference sequence). CDR3 nucleotides: TGTGCCAGTAGTCTTCGTGGGGGGCAGAAAGATACGCAGTATTTT. Encoded protein: CASSLRGGQKDTQYF.

This chain links TRBV6-4 with TRBJ2-6, with 7 nucleotides matching TRBD1. V shed 6 bases, J shed 2 bases, and the junction held 16 bases outside the gene matches. Germline V CDR1 and CDR2: MRHNA, SNTAGT. There are 19 residues in the CDR3. CDR3 bases: TGTGCCAGCAGCCCTAAAAACCTGCAGGGGGTAGCTGGGGCCAACGTCCTGACTTTC. Encoded protein: CASSPKNLQGVAGANVLTF.